The 4 T cell receptor beta chains below come from one sample, sequenced in a study of T cell responses to AZD1222 COVID-19 vaccine. Repertoires were generated with immunoSEQ multiplex PCR, while TCRdb's copy carries only in-frame clones and drops some. The sample gives about 98,000 clones, 88% of which show up once; roughly 5.2% is in the top ten. The sequenced sample was peripheral blood, obtained on day 0 of AZD1222 vaccination. These receptors originate from an adult in good health.

V gene TRBV7-9 combines with J gene TRBJ1-5, with a weak D call TRBD1 (5 bases). V was cut by 2 bases and J by 3 bases, with 17 bases left in between. Germline V gene lookup returns CDR1 SEHNR and CDR2 FQNEAQ (reference sequence). The CDR3 is 17 amino acids. The CDR3 region is CASSLPRDPHANQPQHF. The CDR3 DNA sequence: TGTGCCAGCAGCTTACCTCGGGACCCTCATGCCAATCAGCCCCAGCATTTT.

The table lists this clone with a few counts. V gene TRBV5-8 combines with J gene TRBJ2-3; 13 nucleotides align to TRBD2. The junction had 6 bases not matched to a gene; V was cut back by 4 bases and J by 4 bases. The V gene's germline CDR1 is SGHTS and CDR2 YDEGEE. The CDR3 is 16 residues long. CDR3 in DNA: TGTGCCAGCAGCAGAGGGACTAGCGGGAAATCAGATACGCAGTATTTT. This gives the protein CASSRGTSGKSDTQYF.

This clone has a single count. The chain joins TRBV2 to TRBJ1-5, with 7 bases lining up with TRBD1. The CDR3 loop spans 14 amino acids. Germline-derived CDR1 and CDR2 are SNHLY and FYNNEI. Trimming at V came to 6 bases and at J to 4 bases, leaving 6 bases not matched to a gene. The CDR3 is CASSPDRVNQPQHF. The CDR3 nucleotides are TGTGCCAGCAGCCCCGACAGGGTTAATCAGCCCCAGCATTTT.

This clone was counted once. The rearrangement links TRBV10-3 to TRBJ1-5; D may be TRBD1 (6 bases). CDR1 is ENHRY and CDR2 is SYGVKD in the germline V gene. The CDR3 has 15 residues. Trimming took off 7 bases at V and 0 bases at J, with 13 bases between the two ends. The CDR3 is CAIIGGPNSNQPQHF. The CDR3 nucleotides are TGTGCCATCATCGGGGGGCCAAATAGCAATCAGCCCCAGCATTTT.